This T cell receptor beta chain was obtained from a study of shared clonotypes between healthy human individuals. The germline V gene encodes CDR1 KGHSH and CDR2 LQKENI. This CDR3 has 17 amino acids. The V end lost 5 bases, the J end lost 0 bases, and 14 bases lay between the germline ends. Sorted subsets were amplified in replicate PCRs using approximately 200 ng DNA, around 30,000 T cell genomes. TCRdb keeps only in-frame clones here, not all; method: immunoSEQ multiplex PCR. This table has roughly 2 million clones, 85% to 95% appearing once. The J gene is TRBJ2-6, the V gene TRBV18; no reliable D call. The origin of this receptor is a man between 18 and 35 years old in good health. Material: naive CD4+ T cells sorted from blood. Documented subset: CD45RA+ positively selected. The CDR3 spells CASSSAPSPSGANVLTF. CDR3 in DNA: TGTGCCAGCTCAAGCGCGCCCAGTCCCTCTGGGGCCAACGTCCTGACTTTC. The entire variable domain, with the rest obtained from reference TRBV18 and TRBJ2-6, is as follows: NAGVMQNPRHLVRRRGQEARLRCSPMKGHSHVYWYRQLPEEGLKFMVYLQKENIIDESGMPKERFSAEFPKEGPSILRIQQVVRGDSAAYFCASSSAPSPSGANVLTFGAGSRLTVL.